The subject of this entry is one TCR beta chain. This entry belongs to a study of blood T cell repertoires in COVID-19. TCRdb keeps only in-frame clones here, not all; method: immunoSEQ multiplex PCR. Here the sample spans about 160,000 clones, around 80% being singletons. Germline lookup yields CDR1 SGHAT and CDR2 FQNNGV. The CDR3 length is 14 residues. With 5 bases clipped from V and 4 bases from J, the junction kept 7 bases outside the gene matches. The chain couples TRBV11-2 to TRBJ1-2; 7 nucleotides match TRBD1. The specimen was peripheral blood. The TCR was taken from a woman older than 75 with acute or convalescent COVID-19. CDR3 in DNA: TGTGCCAGCAGCCCGGGACAGATCCCCTATGGCTACACCTTC. Translated: CASSPGQIPYGYTF. Looking up the rest from reference TRBV11-2 and TRBJ1-2 gives the full variable domain: EAGVAQSPRYKIIEKRQSVAFWCNPISGHATLYWYQQILGQGPKLLIQFQNNGVVDDSQLPKDRFSAERLKGVDSTLKIQPAKLEDSAVYLCASSPGQIPYGYTFGSGTRLTVV.